This T cell receptor beta chain was observed in a study of blood T cell repertoires in COVID-19. Study-level background: Some COVID-19 samples were acute and others convalescent; all came from the United States, Italy and Spain. From T cells, B-cell-depleted T cells, or PBMCs came the material, which was cDNA or gDNA.

Study processing details: Amplification with reference gene primers provided the estimates of nucleated cell counts. Sequenced by immunoSEQ multiplex PCR; TCRdb stores in-frame clones only, minus some. The V and J calls and the clone size are those of that table, but D and trimming were determined from the DNA. The sample has about 190,000 clones, 78% seen once. CDR3 size: 15 residues. The germline CDR1 and CDR2 sequences are SGDLS and YYNGEE. V lost 3 bases and J lost 0; bases outside the gene matches: 1. Only one count was recorded for this clone. The source material was peripheral blood. The V gene is TRBV9, the J gene TRBJ2-1; 9 bases fit TRBD2. This sequence was found in an elderly woman with active or convalescent COVID-19. CDR3 sequence (DNA): TGTGCCAGCAGCGATAGCGGGAGCTCCTACAATGAGCAGTTCTTC. Protein sequence: CASSDSGSSYNEQFF.